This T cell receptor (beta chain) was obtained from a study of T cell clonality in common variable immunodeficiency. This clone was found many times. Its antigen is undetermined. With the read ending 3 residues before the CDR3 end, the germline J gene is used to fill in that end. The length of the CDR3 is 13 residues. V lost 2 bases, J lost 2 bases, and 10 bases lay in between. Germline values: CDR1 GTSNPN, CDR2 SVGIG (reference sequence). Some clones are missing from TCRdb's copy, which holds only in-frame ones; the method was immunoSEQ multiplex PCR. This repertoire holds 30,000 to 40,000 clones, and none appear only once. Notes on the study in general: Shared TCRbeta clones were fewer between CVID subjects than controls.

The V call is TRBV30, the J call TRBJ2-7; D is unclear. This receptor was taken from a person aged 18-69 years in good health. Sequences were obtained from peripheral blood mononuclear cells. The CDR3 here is CAWSRAPPYEQYF. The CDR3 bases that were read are TGTGCCTGGAGTCGCGCCCCTCCCTACGAG.